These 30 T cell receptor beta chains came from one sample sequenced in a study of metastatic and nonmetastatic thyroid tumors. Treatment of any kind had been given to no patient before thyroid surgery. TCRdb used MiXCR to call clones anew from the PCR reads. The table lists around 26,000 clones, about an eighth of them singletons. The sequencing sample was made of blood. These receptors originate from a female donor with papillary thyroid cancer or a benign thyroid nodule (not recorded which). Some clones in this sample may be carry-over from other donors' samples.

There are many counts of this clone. The CDR3, as DNA: TGTGCCAGCTCAAAGGGACTTGGCTGGGGGGAGCAGTTCTTC. This sequence encodes CASSKGLGWGEQFF. The chain joins TRBV18 to TRBJ2-1; D perhaps matches TRBD2 (6 bases). In germline, CDR1 is KGHSH, CDR2 LQKENI. With 5 bases removed from V and 10 bases from J, the gap between germline ends came to 18 bases. The CDR3 has 14 amino acids.

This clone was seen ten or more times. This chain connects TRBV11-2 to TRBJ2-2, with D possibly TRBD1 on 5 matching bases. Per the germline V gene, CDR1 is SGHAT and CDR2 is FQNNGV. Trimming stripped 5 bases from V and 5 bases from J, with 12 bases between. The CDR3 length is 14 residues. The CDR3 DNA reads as TGTGCCAGCAGCCGATCGACAGTTACCGGGGAGCTGTTTTTT. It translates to CASSRSTVTGELFF.

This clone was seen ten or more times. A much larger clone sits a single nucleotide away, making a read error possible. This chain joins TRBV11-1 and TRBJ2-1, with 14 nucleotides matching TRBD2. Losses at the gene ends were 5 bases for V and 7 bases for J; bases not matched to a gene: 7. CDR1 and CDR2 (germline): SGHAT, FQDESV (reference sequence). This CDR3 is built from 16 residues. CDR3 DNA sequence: TGTGCCAGCAGCCCGACTAGCGGGGGGGCGAAGAATGAGCAGTTCTTC. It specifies CASSPTSGGAKNEQFF.

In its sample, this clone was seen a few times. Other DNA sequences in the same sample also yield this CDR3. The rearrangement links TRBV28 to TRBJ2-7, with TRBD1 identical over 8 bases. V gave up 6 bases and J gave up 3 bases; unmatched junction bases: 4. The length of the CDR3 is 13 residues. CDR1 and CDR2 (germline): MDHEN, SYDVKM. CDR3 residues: CASSPGQGYEQYF. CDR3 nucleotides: TGTGCCAGCAGCCCCGGACAGGGCTACGAGCAGTACTTC.

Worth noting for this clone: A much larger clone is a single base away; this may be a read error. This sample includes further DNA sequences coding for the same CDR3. The DNA for the CDR3 is TGCGCCAGCAGTCGGACAGGGGAAGGTGAAAAACTGTTTTTT. This encodes CASSRTGEGEKLFF. V usage is TRBV2 and J usage is TRBJ1-4, with 9 bases lining up with TRBD1. The germline CDR1 and CDR2 sequences are SNHLY and FYNNEI. This CDR3 comprises 14 residues.

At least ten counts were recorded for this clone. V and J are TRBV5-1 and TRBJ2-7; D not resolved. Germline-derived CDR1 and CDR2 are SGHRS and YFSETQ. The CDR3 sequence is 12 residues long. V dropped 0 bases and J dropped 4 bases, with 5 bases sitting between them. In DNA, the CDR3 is TGCGCCAGCAGCTTGGATGCTTACGAGCAGTACTTC. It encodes CASSLDAYEQYF.

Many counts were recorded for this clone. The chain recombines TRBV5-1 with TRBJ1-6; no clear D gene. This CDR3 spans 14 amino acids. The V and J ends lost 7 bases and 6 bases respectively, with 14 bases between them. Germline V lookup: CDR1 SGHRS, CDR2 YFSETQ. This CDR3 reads CASGRETLNSPLHF. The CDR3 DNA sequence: TGCGCCAGCGGCCGGGAGACCCTTAATTCACCCCTCCACTTT. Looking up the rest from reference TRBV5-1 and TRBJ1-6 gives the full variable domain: KAGVTQTPRYLIKTRGQQVTLSCSPISGHRSVSWYQQTPGQGLQFLFEYFSETQRNKGNFPGRFSGRQFSNSRSEMNVSTLELGDSALYLCASGRETLNSPLHFGNGTRLTVT.

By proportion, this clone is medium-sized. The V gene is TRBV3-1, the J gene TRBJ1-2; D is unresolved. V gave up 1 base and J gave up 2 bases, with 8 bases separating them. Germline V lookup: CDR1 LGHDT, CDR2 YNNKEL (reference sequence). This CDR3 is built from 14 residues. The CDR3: CASSQGRPNYGYTF. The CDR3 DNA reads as TGTGCCAGCAGCCAAGGGCGGCCCAACTATGGCTACACCTTC.

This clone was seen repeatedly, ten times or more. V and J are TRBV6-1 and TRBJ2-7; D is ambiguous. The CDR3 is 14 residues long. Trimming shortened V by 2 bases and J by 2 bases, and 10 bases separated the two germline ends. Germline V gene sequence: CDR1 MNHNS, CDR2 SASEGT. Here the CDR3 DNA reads TGTGCCAGCAGTGAATGGTCTTTACCCTACGAGCAGTACTTC. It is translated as CASSEWSLPYEQYF.

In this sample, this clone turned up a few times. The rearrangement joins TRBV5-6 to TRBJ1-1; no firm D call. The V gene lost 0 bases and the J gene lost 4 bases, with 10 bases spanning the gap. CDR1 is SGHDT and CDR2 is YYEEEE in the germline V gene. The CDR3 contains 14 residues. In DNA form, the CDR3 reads TGTGCCAGCAGCTTGGTTGGGGAGGCCACTGAAGCTTTCTTT. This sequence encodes CASSLVGEATEAFF.

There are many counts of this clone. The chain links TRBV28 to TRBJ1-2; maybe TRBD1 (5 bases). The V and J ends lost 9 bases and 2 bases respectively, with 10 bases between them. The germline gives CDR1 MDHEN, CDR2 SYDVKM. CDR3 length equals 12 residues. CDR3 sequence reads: CASCGGNYGYTF. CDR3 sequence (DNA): TGTGCCAGTTGCGGGGGGAACTATGGCTACACCTTC.

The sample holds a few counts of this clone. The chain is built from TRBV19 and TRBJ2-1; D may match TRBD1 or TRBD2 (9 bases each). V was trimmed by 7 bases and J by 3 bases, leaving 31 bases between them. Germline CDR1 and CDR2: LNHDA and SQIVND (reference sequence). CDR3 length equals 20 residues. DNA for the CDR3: TGTGCCAGTAAAGGGCCGAGAGGACAGGGGCTAGCGGGGTACTACAATGAGCAGTTCTTC. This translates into CASKGPRGQGLAGYYNEQFF.

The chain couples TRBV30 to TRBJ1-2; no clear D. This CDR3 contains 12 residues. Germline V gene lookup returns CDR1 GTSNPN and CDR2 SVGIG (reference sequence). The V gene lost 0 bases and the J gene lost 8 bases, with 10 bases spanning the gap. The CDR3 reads CAWSVAGLGYTF. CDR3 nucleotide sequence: TGTGCCTGGAGTGTAGCCGGCCTCGGCTACACCTTC.

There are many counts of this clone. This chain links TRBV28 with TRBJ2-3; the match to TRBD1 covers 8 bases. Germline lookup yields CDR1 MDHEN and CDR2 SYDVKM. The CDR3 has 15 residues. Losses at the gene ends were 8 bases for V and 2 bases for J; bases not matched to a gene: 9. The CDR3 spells CASRLDREITDTQYF. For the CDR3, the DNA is TGTGCCAGCCGACTGGACAGGGAGATCACAGATACGCAGTATTTT. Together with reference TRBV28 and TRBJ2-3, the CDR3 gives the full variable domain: DVKVTQSSRYLVKRTGEKVFLECVQDMDHENMFWYRQDPGLGLRLIYFSYDVKMKEKGDIPEGYSVSREKKERFSLILESASTNQTSMYLCASRLDREITDTQYFGPGTRLTVL.

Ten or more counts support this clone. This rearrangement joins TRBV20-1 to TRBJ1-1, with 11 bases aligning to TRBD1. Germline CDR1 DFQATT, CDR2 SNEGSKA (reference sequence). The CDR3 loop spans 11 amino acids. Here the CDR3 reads CRPGQGAEAFF. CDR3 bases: TGCAGACCGGGACAGGGGGCTGAAGCTTTCTTT.

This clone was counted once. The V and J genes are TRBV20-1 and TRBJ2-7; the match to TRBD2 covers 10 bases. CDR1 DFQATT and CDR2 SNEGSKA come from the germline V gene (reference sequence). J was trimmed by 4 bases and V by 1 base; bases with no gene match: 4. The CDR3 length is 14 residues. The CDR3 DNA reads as TGCAGTGCTAGAGTACCAGCGGGAGGGTACGAGCAGTACTTC. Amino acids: CSARVPAGGYEQYF.

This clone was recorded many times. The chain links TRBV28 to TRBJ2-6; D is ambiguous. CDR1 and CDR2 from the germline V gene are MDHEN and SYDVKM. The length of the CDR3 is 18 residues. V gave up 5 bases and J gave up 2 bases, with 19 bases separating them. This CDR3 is CASSPFLMWSPGANVLTF. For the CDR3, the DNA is TGTGCCAGCAGTCCGTTCCTTATGTGGTCCCCTGGGGCCAACGTCCTGACTTTC.

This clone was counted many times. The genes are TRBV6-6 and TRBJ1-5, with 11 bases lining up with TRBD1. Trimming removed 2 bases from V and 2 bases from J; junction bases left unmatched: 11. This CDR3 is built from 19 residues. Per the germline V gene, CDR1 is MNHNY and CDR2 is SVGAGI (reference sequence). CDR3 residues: CASSYADRGRYSGNQPQHF. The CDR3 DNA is TGTGCCAGCAGTTACGCGGACAGGGGGCGGTATTCCGGCAATCAGCCCCAGCATTTT.

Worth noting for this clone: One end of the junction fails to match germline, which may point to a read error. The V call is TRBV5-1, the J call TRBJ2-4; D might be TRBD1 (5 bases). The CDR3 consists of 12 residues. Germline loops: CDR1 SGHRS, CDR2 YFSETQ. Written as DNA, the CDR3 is TGCGCCAGCGGCACAGAGTCGGACATTCGGTACTTC. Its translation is CASGTESDIRYF.

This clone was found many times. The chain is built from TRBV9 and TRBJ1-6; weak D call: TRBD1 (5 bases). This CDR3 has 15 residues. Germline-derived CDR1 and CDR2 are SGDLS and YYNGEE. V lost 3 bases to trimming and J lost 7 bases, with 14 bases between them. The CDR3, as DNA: TGTGCCAGCAGCGGTCAGGGTCTGAGAAATTCACCCCTCCACTTT. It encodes CASSGQGLRNSPLHF.

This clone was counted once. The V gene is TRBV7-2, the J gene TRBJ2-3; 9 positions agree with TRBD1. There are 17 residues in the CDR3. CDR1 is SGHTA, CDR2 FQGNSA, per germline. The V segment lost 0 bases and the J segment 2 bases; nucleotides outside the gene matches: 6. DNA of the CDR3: TGTGCCAGCAGCTTAGCACCCGGGACAGGGACCACAGATACGCAGTATTTT. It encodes CASSLAPGTGTTDTQYF. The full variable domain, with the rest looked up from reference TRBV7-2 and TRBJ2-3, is GAGVSQSPSNKVTEKGKDVELRCDPISGHTALYWYRQSLGQGLEFLIYFQGNSAPDKSGLPSDRFSAERTGGSVSTLTIQRTQQEDSAVYLCASSLAPGTGTTDTQYFGPGTRLTVL.

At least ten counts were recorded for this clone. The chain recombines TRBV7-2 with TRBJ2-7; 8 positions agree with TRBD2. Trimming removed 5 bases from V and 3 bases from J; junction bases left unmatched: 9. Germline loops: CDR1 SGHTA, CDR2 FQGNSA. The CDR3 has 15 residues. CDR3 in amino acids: CASSRKRETLYEQYF. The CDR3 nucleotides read TGTGCCAGCAGCCGCAAGCGGGAGACACTCTACGAGCAGTACTTC.

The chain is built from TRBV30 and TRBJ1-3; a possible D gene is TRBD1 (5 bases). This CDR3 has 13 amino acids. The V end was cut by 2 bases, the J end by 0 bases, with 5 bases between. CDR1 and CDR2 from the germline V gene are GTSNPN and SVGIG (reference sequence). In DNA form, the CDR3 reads TGTGCCTGGAGTAGGGGCTCTGGAAACACCATATATTTT. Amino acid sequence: CAWSRGSGNTIYF.

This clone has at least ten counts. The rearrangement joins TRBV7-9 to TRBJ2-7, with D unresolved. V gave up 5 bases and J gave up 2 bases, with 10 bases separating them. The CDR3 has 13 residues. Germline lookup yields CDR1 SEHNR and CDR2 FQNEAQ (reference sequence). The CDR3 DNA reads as TGTGCCAGCAGCCAATCAGGACCCTACGAGCAGTACTTC. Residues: CASSQSGPYEQYF.

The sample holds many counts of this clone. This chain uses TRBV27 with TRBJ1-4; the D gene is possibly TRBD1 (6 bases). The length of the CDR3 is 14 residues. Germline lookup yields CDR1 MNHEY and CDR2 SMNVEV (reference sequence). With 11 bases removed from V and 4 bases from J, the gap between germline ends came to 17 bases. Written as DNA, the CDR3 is TGTGCCCTTTCGAGGGCAGGGGTTAATGAAAAACTGTTTTTT. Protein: CALSRAGVNEKLFF. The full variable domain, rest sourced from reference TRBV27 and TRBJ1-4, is EAQVTQNPRYLITVTGKKLTVTCSQNMNHEYMSWYRQDPGLGLRQIYYSMNVEVTDKGDVPEGYKVSRKEKRNFPLILESPSPNQTSLYFCALSRAGVNEKLFFGSGTQLSVL.

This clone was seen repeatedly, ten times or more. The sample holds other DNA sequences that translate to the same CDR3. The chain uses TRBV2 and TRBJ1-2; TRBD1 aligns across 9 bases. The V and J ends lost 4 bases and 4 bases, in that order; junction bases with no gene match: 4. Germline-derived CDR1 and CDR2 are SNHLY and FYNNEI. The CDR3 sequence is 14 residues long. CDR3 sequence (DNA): TGTGCCAGCAGTGTTCGGGGACAGGGCTATGGCTACACCTTC. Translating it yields CASSVRGQGYGYTF.

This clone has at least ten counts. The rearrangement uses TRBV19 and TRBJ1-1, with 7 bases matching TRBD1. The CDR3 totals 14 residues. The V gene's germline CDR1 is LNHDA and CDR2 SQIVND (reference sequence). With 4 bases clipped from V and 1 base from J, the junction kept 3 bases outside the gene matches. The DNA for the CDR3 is TGTGCCAGTAGTAGGGACAGATCGAACACTGAAGCTTTCTTT. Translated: CASSRDRSNTEAFF. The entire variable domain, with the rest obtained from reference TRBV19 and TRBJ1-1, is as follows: DGGITQSPKYLFRKEGQNVTLSCEQNLNHDAMYWYRQDPGQGLRLIYYSQIVNDFQKGDIAEGYSVSREKKESFPLTVTSAQKNPTAFYLCASSRDRSNTEAFFGQGTRLTVV.

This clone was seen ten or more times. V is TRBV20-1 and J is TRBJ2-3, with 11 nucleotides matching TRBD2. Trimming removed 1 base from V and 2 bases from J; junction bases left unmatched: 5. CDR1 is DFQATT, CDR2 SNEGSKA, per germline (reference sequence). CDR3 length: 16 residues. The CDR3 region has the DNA TGCAGTGCTAGAGGGAGACTAGCGGGGAACACAGATACGCAGTATTTT. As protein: CSARGRLAGNTDTQYF.

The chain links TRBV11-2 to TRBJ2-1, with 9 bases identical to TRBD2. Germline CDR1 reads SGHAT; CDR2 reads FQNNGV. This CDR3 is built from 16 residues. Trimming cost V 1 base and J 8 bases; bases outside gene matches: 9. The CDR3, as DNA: TGTGCCAGCAGCTTAGGGGGTAGCGGGAGATGGGATGAGCAGTTCTTC. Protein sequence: CASSLGGSGRWDEQFF.

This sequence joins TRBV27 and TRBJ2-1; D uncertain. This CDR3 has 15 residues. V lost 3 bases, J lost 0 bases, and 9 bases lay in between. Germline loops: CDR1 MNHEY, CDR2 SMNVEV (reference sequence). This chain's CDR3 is CASSLSRSSYNEQFF. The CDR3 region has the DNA TGTGCCAGCAGTTTGTCTAGAAGCTCCTACAATGAGCAGTTCTTC.